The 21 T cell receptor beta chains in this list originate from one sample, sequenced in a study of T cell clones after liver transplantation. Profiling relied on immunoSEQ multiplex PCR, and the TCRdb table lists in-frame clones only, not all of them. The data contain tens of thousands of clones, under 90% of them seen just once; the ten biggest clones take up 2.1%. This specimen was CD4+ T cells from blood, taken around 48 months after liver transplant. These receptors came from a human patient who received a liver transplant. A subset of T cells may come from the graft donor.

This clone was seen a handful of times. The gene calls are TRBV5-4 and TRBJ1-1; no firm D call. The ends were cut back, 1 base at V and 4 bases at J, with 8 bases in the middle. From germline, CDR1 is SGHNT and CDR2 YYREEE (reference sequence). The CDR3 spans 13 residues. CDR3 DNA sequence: TGTGCCAGCAGCTTGTTAGGATTCACTGAAGCTTTCTTT. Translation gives CASSLLGFTEAFF.

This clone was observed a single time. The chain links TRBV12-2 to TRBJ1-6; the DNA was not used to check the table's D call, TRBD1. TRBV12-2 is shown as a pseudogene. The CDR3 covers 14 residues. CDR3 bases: TGTGCAAGTCGCTATACCGGGACAGATTCACCCCTCCACTTT. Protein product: CASRYTGTDSPLHF.

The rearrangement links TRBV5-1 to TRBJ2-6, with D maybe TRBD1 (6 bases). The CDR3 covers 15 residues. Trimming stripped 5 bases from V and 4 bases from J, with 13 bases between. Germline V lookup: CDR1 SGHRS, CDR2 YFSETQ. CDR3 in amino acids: CASSLLGAGANVLTF. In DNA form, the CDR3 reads TGCGCCAGCAGTCTTTTGGGGGCGGGGGCCAACGTCCTGACTTTC.

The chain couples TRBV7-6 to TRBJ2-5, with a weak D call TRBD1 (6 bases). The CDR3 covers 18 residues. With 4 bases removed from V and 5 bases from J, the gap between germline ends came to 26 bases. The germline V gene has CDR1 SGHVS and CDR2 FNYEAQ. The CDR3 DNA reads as TGTGCCAGCAGCTCCGACGCGCGCGCTTCAGGGGCTTGGGAGACCCAGTACTTC. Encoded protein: CASSSDARASGAWETQYF. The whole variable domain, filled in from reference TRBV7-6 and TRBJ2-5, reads GAGVSQSPRYKVTKRGQDVALRCDPISGHVSLYWYRQALGQGPEFLTYFNYEAQQDKSGLPNDRFSAERPEGSISTLTIQRTEQRDSAMYRCASSSDARASGAWETQYFGPGTRLLVL.

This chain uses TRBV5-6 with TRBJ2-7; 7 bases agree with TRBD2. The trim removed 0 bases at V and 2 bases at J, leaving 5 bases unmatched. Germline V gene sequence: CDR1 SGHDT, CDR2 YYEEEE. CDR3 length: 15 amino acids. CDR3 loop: CASSLEAGVPYEQYF. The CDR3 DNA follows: TGTGCCAGCAGCTTGGAGGCGGGAGTACCCTACGAGCAGTACTTC.

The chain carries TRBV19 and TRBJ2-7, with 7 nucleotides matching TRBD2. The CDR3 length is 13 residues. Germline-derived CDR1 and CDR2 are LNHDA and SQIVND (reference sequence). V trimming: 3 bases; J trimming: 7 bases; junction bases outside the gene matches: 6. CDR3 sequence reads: CASSMLLAQEQYF. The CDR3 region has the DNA TGTGCCAGTAGTATGTTACTAGCGCAAGAGCAGTACTTC.

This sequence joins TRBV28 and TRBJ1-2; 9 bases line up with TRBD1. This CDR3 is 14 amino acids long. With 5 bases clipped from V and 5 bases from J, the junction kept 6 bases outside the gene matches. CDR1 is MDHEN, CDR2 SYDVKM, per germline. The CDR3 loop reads CASSPTGGRYGYTF. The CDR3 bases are TGTGCCAGCAGTCCGACAGGGGGGAGGTATGGCTACACCTTC.

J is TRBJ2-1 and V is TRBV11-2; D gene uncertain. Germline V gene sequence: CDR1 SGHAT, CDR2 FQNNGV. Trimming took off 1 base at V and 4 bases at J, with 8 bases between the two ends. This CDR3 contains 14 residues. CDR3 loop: CASSLGSVYNEQFF. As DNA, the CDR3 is TGTGCCAGCAGCTTAGGATCAGTATACAATGAGCAGTTCTTC. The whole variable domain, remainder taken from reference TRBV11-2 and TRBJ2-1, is EAGVAQSPRYKIIEKRQSVAFWCNPISGHATLYWYQQILGQGPKLLIQFQNNGVVDDSQLPKDRFSAERLKGVDSTLKIQPAKLEDSAVYLCASSLGSVYNEQFFGPGTRLTVL.

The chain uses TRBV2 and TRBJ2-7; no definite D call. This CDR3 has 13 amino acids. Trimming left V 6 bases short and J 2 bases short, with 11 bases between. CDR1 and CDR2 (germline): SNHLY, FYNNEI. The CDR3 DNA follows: TGTGCCAGCAGAGGAAGCACCCCCTACGAGCAGTACTTC. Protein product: CASRGSTPYEQYF.

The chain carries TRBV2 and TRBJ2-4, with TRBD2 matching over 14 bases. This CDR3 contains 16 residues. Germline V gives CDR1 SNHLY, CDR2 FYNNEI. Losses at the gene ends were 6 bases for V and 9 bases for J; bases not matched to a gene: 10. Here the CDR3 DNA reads TGTGCCAGCAGGGGTGGACTAGCGGGGGGCGGCAGCATTCAGTACTTC. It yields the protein CASRGGLAGGGSIQYF.

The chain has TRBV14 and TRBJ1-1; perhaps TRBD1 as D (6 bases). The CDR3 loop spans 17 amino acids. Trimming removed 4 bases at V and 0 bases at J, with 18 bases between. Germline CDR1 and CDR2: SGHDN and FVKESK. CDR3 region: CASSLWNTGHMNTEAFF. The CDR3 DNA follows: TGTGCCAGCAGCCTCTGGAACACGGGACATATGAACACTGAAGCTTTCTTT.

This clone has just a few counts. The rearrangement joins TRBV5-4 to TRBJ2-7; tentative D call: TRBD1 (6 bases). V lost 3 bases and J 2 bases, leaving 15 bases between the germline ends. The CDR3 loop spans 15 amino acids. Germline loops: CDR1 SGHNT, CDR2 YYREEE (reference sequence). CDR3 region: CASSSHSTGPYEQYF. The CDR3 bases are TGTGCCAGCAGCTCACATTCGACAGGACCCTACGAGCAGTACTTC.

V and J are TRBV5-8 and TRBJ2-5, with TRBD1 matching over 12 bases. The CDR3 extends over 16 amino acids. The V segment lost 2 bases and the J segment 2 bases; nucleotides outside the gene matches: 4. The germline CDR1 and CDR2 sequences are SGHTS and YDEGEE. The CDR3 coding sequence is TGTGCCAGCAGCTTAGGGACAGGGGGCTCTCAAGAGACCCAGTACTTC. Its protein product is CASSLGTGGSQETQYF.

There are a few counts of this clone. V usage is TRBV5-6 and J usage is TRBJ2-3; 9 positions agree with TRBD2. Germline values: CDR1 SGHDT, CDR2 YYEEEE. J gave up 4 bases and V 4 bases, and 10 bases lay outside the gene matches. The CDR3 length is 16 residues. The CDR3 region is CASSPLRGGNADTQYF. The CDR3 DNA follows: TGTGCCAGCAGCCCACTGCGGGGGGGCAACGCAGATACGCAGTATTTT. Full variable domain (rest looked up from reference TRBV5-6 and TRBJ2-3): DAGVTQSPTHLIKTRGQQVTLRCSPKSGHDTVSWYQQALGQGPQFIFQYYEEEERQRGNFPDRFSGHQFPNYSSELNVNALLLGDSALYLCASSPLRGGNADTQYFGPGTRLTVL.

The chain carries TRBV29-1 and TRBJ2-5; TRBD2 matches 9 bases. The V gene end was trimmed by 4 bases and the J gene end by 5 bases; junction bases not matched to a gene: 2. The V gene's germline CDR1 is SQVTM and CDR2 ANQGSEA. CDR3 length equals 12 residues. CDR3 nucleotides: TGCAGCGTTGTAGCGGGAGTGGAGACCCAGTACTTC. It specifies CSVVAGVETQYF. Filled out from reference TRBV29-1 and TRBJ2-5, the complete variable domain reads SAVISQKPSRDICQRGTSLTIQCQVDSQVTMMFWYRQQPGQSLTLIATANQGSEATYESGFVIDKFPISRPNLTFSTLTVSNMSPEDSSIYLCSVVAGVETQYFGPGTRLLVL.

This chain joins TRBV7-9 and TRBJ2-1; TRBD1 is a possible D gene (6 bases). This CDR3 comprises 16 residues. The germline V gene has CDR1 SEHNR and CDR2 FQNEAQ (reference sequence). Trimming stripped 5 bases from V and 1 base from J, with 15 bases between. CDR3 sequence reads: CASSPGYRVSYNEQFF. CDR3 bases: TGTGCCAGCAGCCCAGGGTACAGGGTATCCTACAATGAGCAGTTCTTC.

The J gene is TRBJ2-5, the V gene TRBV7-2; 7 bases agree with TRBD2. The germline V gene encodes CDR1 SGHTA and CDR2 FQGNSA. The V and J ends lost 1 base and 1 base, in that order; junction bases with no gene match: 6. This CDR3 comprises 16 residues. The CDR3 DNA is TGTGCCAGCAGCTTAGGGCTAGCGGAAAGCCAAGAGACCCAGTACTTC. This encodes CASSLGLAESQETQYF.

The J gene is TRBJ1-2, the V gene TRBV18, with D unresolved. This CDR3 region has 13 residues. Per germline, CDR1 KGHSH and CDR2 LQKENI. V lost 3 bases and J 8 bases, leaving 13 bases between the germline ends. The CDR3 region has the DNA TGTGCCAGCTCACCCCTTGCGGACTTCGGCTACACCTTC. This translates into CASSPLADFGYTF.

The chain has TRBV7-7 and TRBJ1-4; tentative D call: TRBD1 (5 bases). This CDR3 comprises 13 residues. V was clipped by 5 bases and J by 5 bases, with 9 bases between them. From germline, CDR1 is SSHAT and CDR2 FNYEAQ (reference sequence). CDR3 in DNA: TGTGCCAGCAGCAGGGACCTCAATGAAAAACTGTTTTTT. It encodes CASSRDLNEKLFF.

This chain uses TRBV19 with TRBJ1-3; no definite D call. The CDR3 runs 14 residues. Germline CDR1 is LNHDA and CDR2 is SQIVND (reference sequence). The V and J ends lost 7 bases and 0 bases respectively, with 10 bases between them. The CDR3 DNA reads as TGTGCCAGTAAACGGACCCCCTCTGGAAACACCATATATTTT. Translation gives CASKRTPSGNTIYF.

Here the CDR3 reads CASSALWEQFF. The CDR3 DNA reads TGTGCCAGCAGTGCTTTATGGGAGCAGTTCTTC. The rearrangement joins TRBV6-1 to TRBJ2-1, with D hard to call. The CDR3 extends over 11 amino acids. The ends were cut back, 4 bases at V and 10 bases at J, with 8 bases in the middle. The germline V gene has CDR1 MNHNS and CDR2 SASEGT.